The rows below give T cell receptor beta chains drawn from one sample of a study of T cells after yellow fever vaccination. In TCRdb, the 5' RACE reads were re-called with MiXCR into one record per CDR3 protein. The sample contains 300,000 to 400,000 distinct CDR3 sequences, approximately 9% of which appear only once. Sequencing used PBMCs, obtained on the day of the first yellow fever vaccination. All receptors derive from a man between 18 and 29 years old who received the YFV17D yellow fever vaccine. The CDR3 runs from the conserved cysteine through the conserved F or W. Each record gives: V gene, J gene, CDR3 protein.

TRBV18	TRBJ2-7	CASSPQPRQQMYF
TRBV18	TRBJ2-5	CASSKGHPETQYF
TRBV5-1	TRBJ1-1	CASRQGADTEAFF
TRBV7-9	TRBJ1-1	CASSLVFDEAFF
TRBV10-3	TRBJ1-5	CAISATGENQPQHF
TRBV6-2/TRBV6-3	TRBJ2-5	CASSSGLIETQYF
TRBV21-1	TRBJ1-6	CASSKVGQSSYNSPLHF
TRBV4-1	TRBJ1-1	CASSQEPGTERNTEAFF
TRBV20-1	TRBJ2-1	CSARDVGTGYSYNEQFF
TRBV18	TRBJ2-1	CASSPLGQGLNEQFF
TRBV4-2	TRBJ1-4	CASSPKTNREEKLFF
TRBV7-2	TRBJ2-3	CASSYLGHRTDTQYF
TRBV2	TRBJ2-3	CASRQGPLGTDTQYF